The table lists the clone carrying this TCR beta chain with a few counts. Antigen unknown. The CDR3 spans 15 residues. Germline CDR1 and CDR2: SGHVS and FQNEAQ. Trimming took 1 base from V and 4 from J, leaving 13 bases between them. These data belong to a study of T cell responses to AZD1222 COVID-19 vaccine. Notes on the study in general: Clonal diversity was possibly underestimated, and the donors were mostly white British, with more females. Dominant at 160-218 and 743-854, vaccine-associated CD4 TCRs also spanned spike.

Some clones are missing from TCRdb's copy, which holds only in-frame ones; the method was immunoSEQ multiplex PCR. The sample has about 130,000 clones, approximately 85% seen once; the top ten hold about 4.4%. Specimen: peripheral blood, collected 28 days after the second AZD1222 dose. The rearrangement links TRBV7-8 to TRBJ1-2, with unresolved D. The source of this sequence is an adult who received the AZD1222 COVID-19 vaccine. CDR3 sequence (DNA): TGTGCCAGCAGCTTAGGTGGTGTAACTTCCTATGGCTACACCTTC. Amino acids: CASSLGGVTSYGYTF.